This TCR beta chain was recovered during a study of neurological immune-mediated disorders. V trimming: 0 bases; J trimming: 8 bases; junction bases outside the gene matches: 7. The CDR3 spans 16 residues. Germline V lookup: CDR1 LNHNV, CDR2 YYDKDF (reference sequence). There are many counts of this clonotype. TCRdb re-derived calls from the 5' RACE reads in MiXCR, one entry per CDR3 protein. This table has roughly 60,000 distinct CDR3 sequences, roughly 3.5% appearing once. The receptor comes from a woman aged 50 to 60 with multiple sclerosis. The rearrangement joins TRBV15 to TRBJ2-1; 10 bases align to TRBD2. The material sequenced was PBMCs. CDR3 DNA sequence: TGTGCCACCAGCAGAGATCGCGGAGCGGGAGGGCATGAGCAGTTCTTC. Amino acids: CATSRDRGAGGHEQFF.